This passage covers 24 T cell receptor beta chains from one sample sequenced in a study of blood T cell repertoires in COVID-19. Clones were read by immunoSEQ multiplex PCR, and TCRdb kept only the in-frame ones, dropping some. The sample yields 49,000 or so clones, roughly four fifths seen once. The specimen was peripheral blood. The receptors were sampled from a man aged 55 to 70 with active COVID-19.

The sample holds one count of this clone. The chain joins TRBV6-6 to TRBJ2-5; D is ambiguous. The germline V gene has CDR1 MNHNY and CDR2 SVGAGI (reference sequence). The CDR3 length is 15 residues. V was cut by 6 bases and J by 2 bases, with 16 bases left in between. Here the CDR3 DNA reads TGTGCCAGCAGGGAGAGTAAAGTACGGCAAGAGACCCAGTACTTC. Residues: CASRESKVRQETQYF.

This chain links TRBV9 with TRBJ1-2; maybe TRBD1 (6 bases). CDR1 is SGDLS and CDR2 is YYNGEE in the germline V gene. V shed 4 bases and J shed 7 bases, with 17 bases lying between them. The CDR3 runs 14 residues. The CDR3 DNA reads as TGTGCCAGCAGCCCCGGACAGAAGTCTGGTGGCTACACCTTC. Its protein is CASSPGQKSGGYTF.

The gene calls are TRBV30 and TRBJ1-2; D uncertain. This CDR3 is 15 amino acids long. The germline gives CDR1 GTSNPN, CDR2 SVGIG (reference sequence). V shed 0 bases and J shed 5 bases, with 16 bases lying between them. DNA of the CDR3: TGTGCCTGGAGTGTACGGCGGGGTAGTAGGTATGGCTACACCTTC. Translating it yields CAWSVRRGSRYGYTF.

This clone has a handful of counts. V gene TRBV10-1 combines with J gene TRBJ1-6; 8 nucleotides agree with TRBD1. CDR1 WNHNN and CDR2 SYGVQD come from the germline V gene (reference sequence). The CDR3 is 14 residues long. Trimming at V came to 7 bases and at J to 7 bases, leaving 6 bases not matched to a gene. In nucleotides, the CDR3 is TGCGCCAGCAACATACAGGGGGGGAATTCACCCCTCCACTTT. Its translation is CASNIQGGNSPLHF.

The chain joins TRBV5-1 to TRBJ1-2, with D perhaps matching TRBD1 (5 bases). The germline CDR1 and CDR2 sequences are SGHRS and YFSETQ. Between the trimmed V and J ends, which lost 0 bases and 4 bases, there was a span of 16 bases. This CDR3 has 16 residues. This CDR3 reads CASSLEQAGLGYGYTF. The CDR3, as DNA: TGCGCCAGCAGCTTGGAACAGGCCGGGTTAGGCTATGGCTACACCTTC. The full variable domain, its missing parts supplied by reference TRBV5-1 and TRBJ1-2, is KAGVTQTPRYLIKTRGQQVTLSCSPISGHRSVSWYQQTPGQGLQFLFEYFSETQRNKGNFPGRFSGRQFSNSRSEMNVSTLELGDSALYLCASSLEQAGLGYGYTFGSGTRLTVV.

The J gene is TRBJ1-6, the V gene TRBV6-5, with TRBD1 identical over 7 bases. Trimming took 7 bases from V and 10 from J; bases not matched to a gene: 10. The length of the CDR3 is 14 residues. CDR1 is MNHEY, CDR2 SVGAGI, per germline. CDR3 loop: CASKKDRVDSPLHF. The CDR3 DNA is TGTGCCAGCAAAAAAGACAGGGTTGACTCACCCCTCCACTTT.

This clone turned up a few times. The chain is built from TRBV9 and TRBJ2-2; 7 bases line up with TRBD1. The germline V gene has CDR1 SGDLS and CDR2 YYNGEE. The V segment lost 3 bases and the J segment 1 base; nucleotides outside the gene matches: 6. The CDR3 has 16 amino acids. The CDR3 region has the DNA TGTGCCAGCAGCGGTGTGAGGGGGCTGAACACCGGGGAGCTGTTTTTT. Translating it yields CASSGVRGLNTGELFF.

This CDR3 is CASSNFGLAAYNEQFF. CDR3 in DNA: TGTGCCAGTAGTAACTTCGGACTAGCGGCCTACAATGAGCAGTTCTTC. The rearrangement uses TRBV19 and TRBJ2-1, with TRBD2 matching 10 bases. Trimming removed 4 bases from V and 2 bases from J; junction bases left unmatched: 5. Germline loops: CDR1 LNHDA, CDR2 SQIVND (reference sequence). The CDR3 is 16 residues long.

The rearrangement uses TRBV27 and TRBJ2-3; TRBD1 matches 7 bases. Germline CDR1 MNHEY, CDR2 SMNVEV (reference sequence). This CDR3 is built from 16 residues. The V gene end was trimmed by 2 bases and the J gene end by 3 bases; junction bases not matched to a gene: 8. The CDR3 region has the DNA TGTGCCAGCAGTTTAGGCCTAGACAGGGAGACAGATACGCAGTATTTT. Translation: CASSLGLDRETDTQYF.

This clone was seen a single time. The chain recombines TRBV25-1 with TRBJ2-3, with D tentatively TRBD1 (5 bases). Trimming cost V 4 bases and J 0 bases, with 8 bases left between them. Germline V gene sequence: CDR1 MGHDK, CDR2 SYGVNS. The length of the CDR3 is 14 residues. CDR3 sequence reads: CASSAAGSTDTQYF. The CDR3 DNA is TGTGCCAGCAGTGCCGCAGGGAGCACAGATACGCAGTATTTT.

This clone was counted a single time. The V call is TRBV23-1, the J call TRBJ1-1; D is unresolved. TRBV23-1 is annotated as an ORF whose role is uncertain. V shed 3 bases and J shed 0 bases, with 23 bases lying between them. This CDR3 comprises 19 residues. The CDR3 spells CASSHFISAYDSMNTEAFF. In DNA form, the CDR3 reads TGCGCCAGCAGTCATTTTATTTCGGCTTACGACTCAATGAACACTGAAGCTTTCTTT.

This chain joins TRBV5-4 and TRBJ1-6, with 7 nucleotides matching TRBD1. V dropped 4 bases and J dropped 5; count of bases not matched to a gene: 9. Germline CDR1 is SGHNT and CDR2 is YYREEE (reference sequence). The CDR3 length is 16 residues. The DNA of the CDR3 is TGTGCCAGCAGCCCTGGCGGGACAGCTCATAATTCACCCCTCCACTTT. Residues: CASSPGGTAHNSPLHF.

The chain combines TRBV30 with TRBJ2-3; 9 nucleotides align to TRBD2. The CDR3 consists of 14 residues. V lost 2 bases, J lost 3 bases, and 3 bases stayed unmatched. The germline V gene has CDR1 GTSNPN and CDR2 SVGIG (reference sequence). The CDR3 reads CAWSLAGFTDTQYF. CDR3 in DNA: TGTGCCTGGAGTCTAGCGGGGTTTACAGATACGCAGTATTTT.

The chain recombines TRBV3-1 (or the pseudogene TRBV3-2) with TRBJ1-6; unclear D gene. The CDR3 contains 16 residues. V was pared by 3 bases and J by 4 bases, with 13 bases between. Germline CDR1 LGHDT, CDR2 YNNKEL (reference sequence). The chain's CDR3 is CASSQEGMRYNSPLHF. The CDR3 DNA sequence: TGTGCCAGCAGCCAGGAGGGAATGAGGTATAATTCACCCCTCCACTTT.

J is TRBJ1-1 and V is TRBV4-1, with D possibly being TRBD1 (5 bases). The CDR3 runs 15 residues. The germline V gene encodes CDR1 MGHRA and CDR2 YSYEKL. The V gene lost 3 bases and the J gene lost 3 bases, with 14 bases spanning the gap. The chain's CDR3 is CASSHPNGGDTEAFF. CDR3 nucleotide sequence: TGCGCCAGCAGCCATCCCAACGGGGGGGACACTGAAGCTTTCTTT.

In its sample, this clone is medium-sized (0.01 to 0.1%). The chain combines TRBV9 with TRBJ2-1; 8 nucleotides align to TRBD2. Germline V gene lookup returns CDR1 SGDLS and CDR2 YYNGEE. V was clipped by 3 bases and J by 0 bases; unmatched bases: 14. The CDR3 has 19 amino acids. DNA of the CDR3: TGTGCCAGCAGCGGTTCCCTAGCGGGTGAACAACGCTCCTACAATGAGCAGTTCTTC. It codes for CASSGSLAGEQRSYNEQFF.

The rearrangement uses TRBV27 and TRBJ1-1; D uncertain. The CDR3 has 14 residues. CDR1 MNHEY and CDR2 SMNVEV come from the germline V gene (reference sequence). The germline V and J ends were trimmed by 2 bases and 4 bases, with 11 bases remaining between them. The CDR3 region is CASSLGGGFTEAFF. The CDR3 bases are TGTGCCAGCAGTTTAGGTGGAGGGTTCACTGAAGCTTTCTTT.

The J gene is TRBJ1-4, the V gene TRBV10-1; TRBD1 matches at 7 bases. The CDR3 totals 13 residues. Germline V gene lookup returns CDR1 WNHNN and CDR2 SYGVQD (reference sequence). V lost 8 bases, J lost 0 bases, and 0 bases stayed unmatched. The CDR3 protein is CASQGATNEKLFF. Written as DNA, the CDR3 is TGCGCCAGCCAGGGGGCAACTAATGAAAAACTGTTTTTT.

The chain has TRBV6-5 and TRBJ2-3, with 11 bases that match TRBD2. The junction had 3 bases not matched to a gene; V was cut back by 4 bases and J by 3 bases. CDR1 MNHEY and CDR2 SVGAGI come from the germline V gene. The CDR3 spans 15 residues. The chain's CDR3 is CASSSSGRSTDTQYF. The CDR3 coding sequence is TGTGCCAGCAGTTCTAGCGGGAGGTCGACAGATACGCAGTATTTT.

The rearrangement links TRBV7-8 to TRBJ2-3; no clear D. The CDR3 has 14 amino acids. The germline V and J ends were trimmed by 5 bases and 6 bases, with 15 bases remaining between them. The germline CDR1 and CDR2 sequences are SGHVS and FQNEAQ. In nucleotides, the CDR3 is TGTGCCAGCAGCCTGAGAGGAGCACCTGATACGCAGTATTTT. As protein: CASSLRGAPDTQYF.

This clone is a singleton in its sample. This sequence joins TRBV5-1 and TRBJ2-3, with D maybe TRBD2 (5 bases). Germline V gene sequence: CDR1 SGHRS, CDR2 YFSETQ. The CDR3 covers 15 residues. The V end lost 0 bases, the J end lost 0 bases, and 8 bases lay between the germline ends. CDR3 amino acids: CASSLERSSTDTQYF. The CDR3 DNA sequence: TGCGCCAGCAGCTTGGAGCGGTCTAGCACAGATACGCAGTATTTT.

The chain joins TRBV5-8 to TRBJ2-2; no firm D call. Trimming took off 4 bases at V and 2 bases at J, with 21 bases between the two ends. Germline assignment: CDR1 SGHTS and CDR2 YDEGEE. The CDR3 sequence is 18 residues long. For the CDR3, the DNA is TGTGCCAGCAGCCCACTCACAGATACTTATTTTAACACCGGGGAGCTGTTTTTT. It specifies CASSPLTDTYFNTGELFF.

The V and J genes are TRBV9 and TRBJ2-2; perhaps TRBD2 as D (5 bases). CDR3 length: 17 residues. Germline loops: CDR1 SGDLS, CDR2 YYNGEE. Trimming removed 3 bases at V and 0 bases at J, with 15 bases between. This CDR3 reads CASSERPGNPNTGELFF. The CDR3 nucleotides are TGTGCCAGCAGCGAGCGGCCCGGGAACCCGAACACCGGGGAGCTGTTTTTT.

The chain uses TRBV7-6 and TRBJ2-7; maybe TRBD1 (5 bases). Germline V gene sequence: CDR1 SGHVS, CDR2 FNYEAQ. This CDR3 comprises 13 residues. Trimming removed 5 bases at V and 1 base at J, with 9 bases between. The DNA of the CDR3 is TGTGCCAGCAGCGACCAGGGATCCTACGAGCAGTACTTC. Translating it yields CASSDQGSYEQYF.